Sequencing of this T cell receptor (beta chain) was carried out in a study of blood T cell repertoires in COVID-19. V was trimmed by 3 bases and J by 4 bases, leaving 10 bases between them. Germline-derived CDR1 and CDR2 are GTSNPN and SVGIG (reference sequence). This CDR3 contains 13 residues. Assay used: immunoSEQ multiplex PCR; TCRdb lists only in-frame clones, some missing. The data contain about 190,000 clones, around 79% of them singletons. In its sample, this clone was seen a few times. The sequence came from a man aged 45 to 65 who had recovered from COVID-19. This chain links TRBV30 with TRBJ2-1, with D possibly being TRBD1 (5 bases). Sequencing was done on a sample of peripheral blood. For the CDR3, the DNA is TGTGCCTGGAGCTCCCAGGGTTACAATGAGCAGTTCTTC. Protein sequence: CAWSSQGYNEQFF.